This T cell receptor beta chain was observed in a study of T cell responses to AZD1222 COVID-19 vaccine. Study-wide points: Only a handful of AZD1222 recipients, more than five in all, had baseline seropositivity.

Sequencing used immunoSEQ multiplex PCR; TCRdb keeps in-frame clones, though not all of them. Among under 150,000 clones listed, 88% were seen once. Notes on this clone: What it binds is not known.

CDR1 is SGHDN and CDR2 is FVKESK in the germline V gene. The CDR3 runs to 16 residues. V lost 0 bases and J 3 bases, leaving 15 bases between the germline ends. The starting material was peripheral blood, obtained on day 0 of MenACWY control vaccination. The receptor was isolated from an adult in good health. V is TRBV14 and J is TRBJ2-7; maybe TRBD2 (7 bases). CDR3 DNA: TGTGCCAGCAGCCAAGATTACGGGGGGCGCGTCTACGAGCAGTACTTC. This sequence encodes CASSQDYGGRVYEQYF.